This T cell receptor (beta chain) was profiled in a study of Ad26.COV2.S vaccination and SARS-CoV-2 variants. About the research overall: Trial arm assignment for the donor was COV1001 Ad26.COV2.S.

Some clones are missing from TCRdb's copy, which holds only in-frame ones; the method was immunoSEQ multiplex PCR. The profile covers roughly 700,000 clones, with 89% appearing a single time and approximately 1.5% taken by the ten largest. In the case of this clone: Its antigen is unidentified.

Notes on the study in general: Participants in the vaccine arm had higher spike-specific TCR breadth; placebo recipients had lower.

The CDR3 contains 14 residues. V was pared by 6 bases and J by 8 bases, with 16 bases between. Germline CDR1 and CDR2: MNHEY and SVGAGI. Treatment indicated: 19 received Ad26.COV2.S at low or high dose, single or two shots; 5 received placebo; per-sample allocation not given. Each sample was drawn 63 days after the first injection (of vaccine or placebo). Cohort 1b enrolled adults aged 18-55 years in Boston. The chain joins TRBV6-5 to TRBJ1-4; weak D call: TRBD1 (5 bases). The sequence came from a person aged 18 to 59 who received the Ad26.COV2.S COVID-19 vaccine or a placebo. The sample consisted of peripheral blood, taken in a trial of Ad26.COV2.S vaccine versus placebo. The DNA of the CDR3 is TGTGCCAGCAGGACGCAGGGCGCGGGCGAAAAACTGTTTTTT. This sequence encodes CASRTQGAGEKLFF.